What follows are 22 T cell receptor beta chains derived from one specimen sequenced in a study of blood T cells in healthy people across ages. The authors ran a second PCR of 7 to 11 cycles using a sample-barcoded 5' primer and a J-beta primer mix. A single record per CDR3 protein comes from TCRdb applying MiXCR to the 5' RACE reads. Of more than 1.4 million distinct CDR3 sequences listed, around two fifths are singletons. The source material was blood. These receptors were taken from a woman younger than 35 in good health.

V gene TRBV4-2 combines with J gene TRBJ2-3; D unresolved. From germline, CDR1 is LGHNA and CDR2 YNFKEQ. V was clipped by 4 bases and J by 3 bases, with 11 bases between them. The CDR3 loop spans 14 amino acids. The CDR3 loop is CASSPLSPTDTQYF. The DNA of the CDR3 is TGTGCCAGCAGCCCCCTATCACCGACAGATACGCAGTATTTT.

This clonotype was recorded many times. The chain recombines TRBV12-3 or TRBV12-4 with TRBJ1-5; possible D gene TRBD1, 5 bases. There are 13 residues in the CDR3. V was cut by 6 bases and J by 1 base, with 7 bases left in between. DNA for the CDR3: TGTGCCAGCAGGAGGGGCAGCAATCAGCCCCAGCATTTT. It is translated as CASRRGSNQPQHF.

This clonotype came up a few times. The rearrangement uses TRBV12-3 or TRBV12-4 and TRBJ2-3; possibly TRBD1 for D (5 bases). The CDR3 consists of 13 residues. V was clipped by 4 bases and J by 5 bases, with 10 bases between them. The CDR3 is CASSWQGIDTQYF. DNA of the CDR3: TGTGCCAGCAGTTGGCAGGGAATAGATACGCAGTATTTT.

Remarks on this clonotype: One junction end disagrees with the germline gene, perhaps due to a read error. J is TRBJ2-7 and V is TRBV12-3 or TRBV12-4; TRBD2 matches at 13 bases. This CDR3 is built from 17 residues. CDR3 nucleotides: TGTACCAGCAGTTTGGAGGGACTAGCGGGACCCTCCTACGAGCAGTACTTC. Encoded protein: CTSSLEGLAGPSYEQYF.

The chain uses TRBV20-1 and TRBJ1-1; D possibly corresponds to TRBD1 (6 bases). This CDR3 is built from 12 residues. The V and J ends lost 7 bases and 1 base respectively, with 10 bases between them. CDR1 and CDR2 from the germline V gene are DFQATT and SNEGSKA (reference sequence). CDR3 residues: CSVPGQNTEAFF. For the CDR3, the DNA is TGCAGTGTCCCGGGACAGAACACTGAAGCTTTCTTT.

The chain links TRBV4-1 to TRBJ2-5; 9 nucleotides match TRBD1. Germline V lookup: CDR1 MGHRA, CDR2 YSYEKL. The V and J ends lost 2 bases and 4 bases, in that order; junction bases with no gene match: 8. The CDR3 has 16 residues. This CDR3 reads CASSQLQGALGETQYF. CDR3 nucleotides: TGCGCCAGCAGCCAATTACAGGGGGCGCTCGGAGAGACCCAGTACTTC.

This clonotype was detected only once. The rearrangement links TRBV29-1 to TRBJ1-1; a possible D gene is TRBD1 (6 bases). The V end lost 4 bases, the J end lost 1 base, and 10 bases lay between the germline ends. This CDR3 spans 13 amino acids. In germline, CDR1 is SQVTM, CDR2 ANQGSEA. The CDR3 protein is CSVAGGKNTEAFF. CDR3 coding DNA: TGCAGCGTTGCGGGGGGCAAGAACACTGAAGCTTTCTTT.

This clonotype occurred a few times. This rearrangement joins TRBV3-1 to TRBJ2-1, with TRBD2 matching 8 bases. The CDR3 is made up of 16 amino acids. Germline V gene lookup returns CDR1 LGHDT and CDR2 YNNKEL (reference sequence). The ends lost 5 bases at V and 3 bases at J; junction bases unmatched: 9. CDR3 DNA sequence: TGTGCCAGCAGCGATCTTCTAGCGGGCCTCTACAATGAGCAGTTCTTC. Its translation is CASSDLLAGLYNEQFF.

For this clonotype: A much larger clone is a single base away; this may be a read error. The chain has TRBV29-1 and TRBJ2-1; D is undetermined. The V end lost 7 bases, the J end lost 13 bases, and 20 bases lay between the germline ends. Germline CDR1 is SQVTM and CDR2 is ANQGSEA. The CDR3 extends over 12 amino acids. The CDR3, as DNA: TGCAGCGGGGGTAGGATGGGTGAGACCCAGTTCTTC. This translates into CSGGRMGETQFF.

J is TRBJ2-5 and V is TRBV27; tentatively, D is TRBD1 or TRBD2 (5 bases each). The DNA end favors TRBJ2-7, so the J call may be wrong. The CDR3 loop spans 14 amino acids. The germline V gene encodes CDR1 MNHEY and CDR2 SMNVEV (reference sequence). The CDR3 nucleotides are TGTGCCAGCAGTTTTTGGGGGACGGGCTACGAGCAGTACTTC. As protein: CASSFWGTGYEQYF.

V usage is TRBV7-9 and J usage is TRBJ2-7; D gene unclear. The germline V and J ends were trimmed by 9 bases and 7 bases, with 7 bases remaining between them. There are 9 residues in the CDR3. Per germline, CDR1 SEHNR and CDR2 FQNEAQ (reference sequence). The CDR3 loop reads CASQREQYF. CDR3 DNA: TGTGCCAGTCAGCGTGAGCAGTACTTC.

V gene TRBV4-1 combines with J gene TRBJ2-7, with 11 bases aligning to TRBD1. The CDR3 runs 17 residues. V lost 2 bases and J lost 1; bases outside the gene matches: 7. Germline V gives CDR1 MGHRA, CDR2 YSYEKL. DNA for the CDR3: TGCGCCAGCAGCCAACAAGTTGGACAGGGGGCTTCCTACGAGCAGTACTTC. Residues: CASSQQVGQGASYEQYF.

The gene calls are TRBV29-1 and TRBJ2-7; D is uncertain. The ends were cut back, 3 bases at V and 5 bases at J, with 8 bases in the middle. There are 11 residues in the CDR3. The germline V gene has CDR1 SQVTM and CDR2 ANQGSEA. Written as DNA, the CDR3 is TGCAGCGTTGATTGGTCCCACGAGCAGTACTTC. It yields the protein CSVDWSHEQYF.

A word on this clonotype: One junction end disagrees with the germline gene, perhaps due to a read error. This chain joins TRBV7-9 and TRBJ2-6; TRBD1 aligns across 10 bases. Germline loops: CDR1 SEHNR, CDR2 FQNEAQ (reference sequence). The CDR3 covers 17 residues. The CDR3 DNA sequence: TGTGCCAGCAGCGAGACAGGGGGCTTTTCTGGGTCCAACGTCCTGACTTTC. Translated: CASSETGGFSGSNVLTF.

This clonotype was observed a handful of times. J is TRBJ2-1 and V is TRBV20-1; 12 nucleotides match TRBD1. Germline V gene lookup returns CDR1 DFQATT and CDR2 SNEGSKA (reference sequence). The CDR3 sequence is 14 residues long. Germline trimming cut 5 bases from V and 7 bases from J; bases unmatched to any gene: 6. In nucleotides, the CDR3 is TGCAGTGCTCAACCGGGACAGGGGGCGAATGAGCAGTTCTTC. Amino acids: CSAQPGQGANEQFF.

The chain links TRBV2 to TRBJ1-3, with D tentatively TRBD1 (5 bases). This CDR3 spans 17 amino acids. Germline loops: CDR1 SNHLY, CDR2 FYNNEI. The V end lost 6 bases, the J end lost 2 bases, and 20 bases lay between the germline ends. CDR3 nucleotide sequence: TGTGCCAGCAGCCCAGGGATTGGTAGGGACGCTGGAAACACCATATATTTT. It codes for CASSPGIGRDAGNTIYF.

The chain links TRBV20-1 to TRBJ2-7; 11 nucleotides line up with TRBD2. The CDR3 spans 15 residues. Germline V gene lookup returns CDR1 DFQATT and CDR2 SNEGSKA (reference sequence). The J segment lost 3 bases and the V segment lost 1 base, leaving 5 bases of the junction unmatched. The CDR3 here is CSARGLAGKVYEQYF. The CDR3 DNA is TGCAGTGCTAGAGGACTAGCGGGGAAAGTCTACGAGCAGTACTTC.

A single count supports this clonotype. This chain joins TRBV28 and TRBJ2-3, with D tentatively TRBD2 (6 bases). The CDR3 runs 15 residues. Germline loops: CDR1 MDHEN, CDR2 SYDVKM. V was trimmed by 3 bases and J by 2 bases, leaving 12 bases between them. The CDR3: CASSLGGDPTDTQYF. In DNA form, the CDR3 reads TGTGCCAGCAGTTTGGGCGGGGACCCCACAGATACGCAGTATTTT.

The V and J genes are TRBV5-1 and TRBJ2-7, with 8 bases matching TRBD1. The germline V gene has CDR1 SGHRS and CDR2 YFSETQ. This CDR3 spans 14 amino acids. The V gene end was trimmed by 4 bases and the J gene end by 5 bases; junction bases not matched to a gene: 8. The CDR3 is CASSAGTGWDEQYF. In DNA form, the CDR3 reads TGCGCCAGCAGCGCGGGGACAGGATGGGACGAGCAGTACTTC.

This chain links TRBV7-9 with TRBJ2-1; weak D call: TRBD2 (5 bases). The J call is doubtful: the DNA matches TRBJ2-7 better. Looked up from germline, CDR1 is SEHNR and CDR2 is FQNEAQ (reference sequence). CDR3 length equals 16 residues. The CDR3 sequence: CASSLGQRSDYNEQYF. The CDR3 nucleotides read TGTGCCAGCAGCTTAGGCCAGCGGAGCGACTACAATGAGCAGTACTTC.

This clonotype appeared a few times. The V and J genes are TRBV5-1 and TRBJ1-2; 9 bases are shared with TRBD1. Germline trimming cut 6 bases from V and 6 bases from J; bases unmatched to any gene: 12. Germline CDR1 and CDR2: SGHRS and YFSETQ. The CDR3 has 15 residues. CDR3 sequence (DNA): TGCGCCAGCAAGGATCCCGGGACAGGGATCCATGGCTACACCTTC. It translates to CASKDPGTGIHGYTF.

V usage is TRBV19 and J usage is TRBJ2-1, with D unclear. The V gene's germline CDR1 is LNHDA and CDR2 SQIVND (reference sequence). This CDR3 comprises 13 residues. Trimming left V 6 bases short and J 6 bases short, with 12 bases between. The CDR3 DNA sequence: TGTGCCAGTAGCCTCGGAGTAGCCAATGAGCAGTTCTTC. This encodes CASSLGVANEQFF.